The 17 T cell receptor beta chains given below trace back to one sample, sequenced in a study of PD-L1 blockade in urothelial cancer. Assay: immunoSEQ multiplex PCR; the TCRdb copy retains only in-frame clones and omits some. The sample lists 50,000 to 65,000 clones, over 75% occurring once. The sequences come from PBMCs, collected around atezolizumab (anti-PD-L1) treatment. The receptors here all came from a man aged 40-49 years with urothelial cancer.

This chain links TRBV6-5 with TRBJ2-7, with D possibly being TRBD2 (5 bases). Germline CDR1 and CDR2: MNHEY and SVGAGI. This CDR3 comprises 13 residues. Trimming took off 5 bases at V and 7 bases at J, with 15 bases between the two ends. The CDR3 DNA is TGTGCCAGCAGTCAGCTTCCGACGGGGGAGCAGTACTTC. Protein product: CASSQLPTGEQYF.

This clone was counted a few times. The CDR3 is CASSLSVNTEAFF. The DNA for the CDR3 is TGTGCCAGCAGTTTGTCGGTGAACACTGAAGCTTTCTTT. V and J are TRBV28 and TRBJ1-1; D call uncertain. Germline lookup yields CDR1 MDHEN and CDR2 SYDVKM. The CDR3 consists of 13 residues. The germline V and J ends were trimmed by 3 bases and 0 bases, with 5 bases remaining between them.

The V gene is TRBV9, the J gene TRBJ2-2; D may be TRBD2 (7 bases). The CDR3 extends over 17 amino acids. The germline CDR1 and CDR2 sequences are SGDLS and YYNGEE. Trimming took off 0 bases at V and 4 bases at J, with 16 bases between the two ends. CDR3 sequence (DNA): TGTGCCAGCAGCGTAGCGGGGGCGGGAGCGGGCACCGGGGAGCTGTTTTTT. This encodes CASSVAGAGAGTGELFF.

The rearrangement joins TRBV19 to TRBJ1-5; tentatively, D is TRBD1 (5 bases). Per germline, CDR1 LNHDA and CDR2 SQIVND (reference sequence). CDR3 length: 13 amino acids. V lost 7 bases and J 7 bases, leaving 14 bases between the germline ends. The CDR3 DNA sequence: TGTGCCAGTACGGGGAGGGGTTTGCAGCCCCAGCATTTT. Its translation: CASTGRGLQPQHF. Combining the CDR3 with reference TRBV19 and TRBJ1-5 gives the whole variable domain DGGITQSPKYLFRKEGQNVTLSCEQNLNHDAMYWYRQDPGQGLRLIYYSQIVNDFQKGDIAEGYSVSREKKESFPLTVTSAQKNPTAFYLCASTGRGLQPQHFGDGTRLSIL.

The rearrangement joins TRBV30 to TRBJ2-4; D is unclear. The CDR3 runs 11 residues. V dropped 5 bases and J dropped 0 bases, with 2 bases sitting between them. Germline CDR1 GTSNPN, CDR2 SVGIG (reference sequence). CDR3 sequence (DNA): TGTGCCTGGCTAGCCAAAAACATTCAGTACTTC. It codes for CAWLAKNIQYF.

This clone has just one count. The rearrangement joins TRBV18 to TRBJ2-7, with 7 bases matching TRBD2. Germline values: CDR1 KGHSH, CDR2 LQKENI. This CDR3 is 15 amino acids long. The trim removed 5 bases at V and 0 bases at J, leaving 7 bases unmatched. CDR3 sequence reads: CASSTSLAVSYEQYF. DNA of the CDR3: TGTGCCAGCTCAACCTCCCTAGCGGTCTCCTACGAGCAGTACTTC.

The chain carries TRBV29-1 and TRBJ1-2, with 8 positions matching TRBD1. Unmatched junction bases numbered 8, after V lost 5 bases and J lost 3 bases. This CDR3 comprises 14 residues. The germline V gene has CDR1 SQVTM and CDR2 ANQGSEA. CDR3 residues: CSVLRTGSDYGYTF. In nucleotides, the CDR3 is TGCAGCGTTCTTAGGACAGGGTCGGACTATGGCTACACCTTC.

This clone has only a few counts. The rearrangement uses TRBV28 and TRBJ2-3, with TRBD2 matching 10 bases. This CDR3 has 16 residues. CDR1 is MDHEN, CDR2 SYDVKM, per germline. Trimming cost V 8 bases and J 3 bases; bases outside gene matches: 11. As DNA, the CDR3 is TGTGCCAGCCAACCTCCAGGACTAGCGGTGACAGATACGCAGTATTTT. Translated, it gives CASQPPGLAVTDTQYF.

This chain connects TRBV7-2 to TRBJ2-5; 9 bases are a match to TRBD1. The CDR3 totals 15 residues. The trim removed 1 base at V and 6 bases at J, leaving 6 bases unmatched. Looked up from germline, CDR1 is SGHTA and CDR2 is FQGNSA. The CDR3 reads CASSLGGTGRKTQYF. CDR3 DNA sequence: TGTGCCAGCAGCTTAGGGGGGACAGGGCGGAAGACCCAGTACTTC.

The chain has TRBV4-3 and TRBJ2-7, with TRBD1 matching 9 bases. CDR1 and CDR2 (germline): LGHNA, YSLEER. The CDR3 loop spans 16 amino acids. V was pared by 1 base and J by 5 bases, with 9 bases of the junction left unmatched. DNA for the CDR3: TGCGCCAGCAGCCAAGGGACCGGACAGGGGTGGCACGAGCAGTACTTC. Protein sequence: CASSQGTGQGWHEQYF.

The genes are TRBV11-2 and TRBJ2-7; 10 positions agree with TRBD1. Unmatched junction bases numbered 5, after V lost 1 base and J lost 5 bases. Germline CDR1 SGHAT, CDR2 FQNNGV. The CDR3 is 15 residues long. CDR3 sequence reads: CASSLVGQGSDEQYF. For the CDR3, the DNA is TGTGCCAGCAGCTTAGTGGGACAGGGGAGCGACGAGCAGTACTTC.

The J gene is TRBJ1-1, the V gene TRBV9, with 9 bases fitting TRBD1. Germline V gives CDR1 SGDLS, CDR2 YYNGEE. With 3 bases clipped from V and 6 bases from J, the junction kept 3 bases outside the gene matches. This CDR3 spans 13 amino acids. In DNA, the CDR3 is TGTGCCAGCAGCGGCCACAGGGGGCCTGAAGCTTTCTTT. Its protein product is CASSGHRGPEAFF. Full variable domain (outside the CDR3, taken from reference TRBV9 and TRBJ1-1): DSGVTQTPKHLITATGQRVTLRCSPRSGDLSVYWYQQSLDQGLQFLIQYYNGEERAKGNILERFSAQQFPDLHSELNLSSLELGDSALYFCASSGHRGPEAFFGQGTRLTVV.

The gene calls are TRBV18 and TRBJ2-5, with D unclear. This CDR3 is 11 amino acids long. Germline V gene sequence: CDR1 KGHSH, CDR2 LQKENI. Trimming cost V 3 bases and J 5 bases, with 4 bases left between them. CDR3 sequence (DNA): TGTGCCAGCTCACCCAGGGAGACCCAGTACTTC. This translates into CASSPRETQYF.

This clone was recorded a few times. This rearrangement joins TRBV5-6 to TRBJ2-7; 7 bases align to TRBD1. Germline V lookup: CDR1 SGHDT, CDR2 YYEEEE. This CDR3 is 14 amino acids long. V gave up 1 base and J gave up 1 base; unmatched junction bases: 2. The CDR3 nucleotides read TGTGCCAGCAGCTTGAGACAGGGTTCCTACGAGCAGTACTTC. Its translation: CASSLRQGSYEQYF.

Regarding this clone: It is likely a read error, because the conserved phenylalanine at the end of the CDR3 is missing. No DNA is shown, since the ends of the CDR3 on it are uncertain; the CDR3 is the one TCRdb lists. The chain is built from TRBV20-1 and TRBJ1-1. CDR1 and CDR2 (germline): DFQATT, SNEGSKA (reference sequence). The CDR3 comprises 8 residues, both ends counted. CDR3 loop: CSASTGSL.

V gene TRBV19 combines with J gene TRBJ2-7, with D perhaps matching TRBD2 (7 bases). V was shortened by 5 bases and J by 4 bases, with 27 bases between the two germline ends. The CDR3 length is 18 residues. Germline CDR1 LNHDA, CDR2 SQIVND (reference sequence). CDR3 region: CASSGGSVSGGRQYEQYF. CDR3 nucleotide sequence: TGTGCCAGTAGTGGGGGCTCCGTGTCGGGAGGCCGTCAATACGAGCAGTACTTC.

CDR3 nucleotide sequence: TGTGCCAGCAGCTTGGAACTAGCGGGAGGGCCTTGGGCAGATACGCAGTATTTT. Translated, it gives CASSLELAGGPWADTQYF. V and J are TRBV5-6 and TRBJ2-3, with 13 bases aligning to TRBD2. The V gene end was trimmed by 0 bases and the J gene end by 4 bases; junction bases not matched to a gene: 8. From germline, CDR1 is SGHDT and CDR2 YYEEEE. This CDR3 region has 18 residues.